One sample yielded the 8 T cell receptor beta chains listed below, sequenced in a study of blood T cell repertoires in COVID-19. Clones were read by immunoSEQ multiplex PCR, and TCRdb kept only the in-frame ones, dropping some. Altogether a few hundred thousand clones are present, around 90% being singletons, with the ten largest covering under 1.1%. The sequencing input was peripheral blood. Receptor source: a woman aged 40 to 55 with COVID-19, enrolled during active disease.

The V gene is TRBV4-1, the J gene TRBJ2-7; D might be TRBD1 (5 bases). CDR3 length equals 14 residues. Germline V lookup: CDR1 MGHRA, CDR2 YSYEKL. V lost 4 bases and J 0 bases, leaving 10 bases between the germline ends. In DNA, the CDR3 is TGCGCCAGCAGCCTAACAGGAGTCTCCTACGAGCAGTACTTC. This sequence encodes CASSLTGVSYEQYF.

V gene TRBV29-1 combines with J gene TRBJ1-2, with a weak D call TRBD1 (6 bases). This CDR3 is built from 13 residues. The V end was cut by 4 bases, the J end by 8 bases, with 17 bases between. Germline-derived CDR1 and CDR2 are SQVTM and ANQGSEA. CDR3: CSVGGGGAKGYTF. The CDR3 nucleotides read TGCAGCGTTGGAGGGGGGGGCGCGAAGGGCTACACCTTC.

V gene TRBV28 combines with J gene TRBJ1-5, with D perhaps TRBD1 (5 bases). Germline-derived CDR1 and CDR2 are MDHEN and SYDVKM. V was shortened by 4 bases and J by 6 bases, with 19 bases between the two germline ends. The CDR3 totals 16 residues. The CDR3 loop is CASSWGRAVSPQPQHF. CDR3 coding DNA: TGTGCCAGCAGTTGGGGGAGGGCGGTTAGTCCTCAGCCCCAGCATTTT.

The chain uses TRBV19 and TRBJ1-4; 10 bases line up with TRBD1. The germline CDR1 and CDR2 sequences are LNHDA and SQIVND (reference sequence). Losses at the gene ends were 5 bases for V and 8 bases for J; bases not matched to a gene: 11. The CDR3 sequence is 16 residues long. CDR3 nucleotide sequence: TGTGCCAGTAGTGTACTGCCGGGACAGGGGCGAGAAAAACTGTTTTTT. Its protein product is CASSVLPGQGREKLFF.

On this clone itself: Different DNA sequences within this sample yield the same CDR3. The V gene is TRBV28, the J gene TRBJ1-2, with a tentative D call TRBD1 (6 bases). Germline CDR1 and CDR2: MDHEN and SYDVKM. The CDR3 is 12 residues long. The V end lost 3 bases, the J end lost 8 bases, and 10 bases lay between the germline ends. CDR3 sequence (DNA): TGTGCCAGCAGTTTCAGGGGCAACGGCTACACCTTC. This translates into CASSFRGNGYTF.

This chain connects TRBV28 to TRBJ1-2, with 8 bases aligning to TRBD1. Germline values: CDR1 MDHEN, CDR2 SYDVKM. The V segment lost 5 bases and the J segment 4 bases; nucleotides outside the gene matches: 9. This CDR3 has 15 amino acids. DNA for the CDR3: TGTGCCAGCAGTATTCCAGGGGGCGTTAGCTATGGCTACACCTTC. Protein: CASSIPGGVSYGYTF.

This chain links TRBV19 with TRBJ1-1; 7 bases match TRBD1. With V trimmed by 5 bases and J by 0 bases, 3 bases remained unmatched. Germline V CDR1 and CDR2: LNHDA, SQIVND (reference sequence). The CDR3 is 14 residues long. The CDR3 DNA is TGTGCCAGTAGTCTACAGGGGCTGAACACTGAAGCTTTCTTT. Protein: CASSLQGLNTEAFF.

V and J are TRBV29-1 and TRBJ1-3; perhaps TRBD1 as D (5 bases). V was cut by 7 bases and J by 8 bases, with 18 bases left in between. The germline V gene encodes CDR1 SQVTM and CDR2 ANQGSEA. The length of the CDR3 is 13 residues. The CDR3 nucleotides read TGCAGCGCTGCAGGGTTAAGGGCAGACACCATATATTTT. Translation: CSAAGLRADTIYF.